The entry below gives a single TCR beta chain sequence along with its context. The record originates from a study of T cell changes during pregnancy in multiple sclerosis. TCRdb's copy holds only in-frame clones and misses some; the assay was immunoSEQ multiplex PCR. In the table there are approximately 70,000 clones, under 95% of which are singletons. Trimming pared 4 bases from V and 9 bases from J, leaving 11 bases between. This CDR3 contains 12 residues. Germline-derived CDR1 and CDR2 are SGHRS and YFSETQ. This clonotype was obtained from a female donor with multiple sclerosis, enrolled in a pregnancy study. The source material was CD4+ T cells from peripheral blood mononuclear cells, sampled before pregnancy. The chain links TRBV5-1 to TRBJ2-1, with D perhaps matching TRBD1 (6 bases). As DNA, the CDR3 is TGCGCCAGCAGCCACAGGGTGGGTGAGCAGTTCTTC. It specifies CASSHRVGEQFF.